Shown below are 14 T cell receptor beta chains from a single sample sequenced in a study of T cells in Graves' hyperthyroidism and ophthalmopathy. RNA transcripts were the template for amplifying TCR beta CDR3 regions. RT-PCR in the first round (using the HTBI primer set) targeted the TCR CDR3. TCRdb independently ran MiXCR on the multiplex PCR reads; one entry per CDR3 protein. The table has 350,000 or so distinct CDR3 sequences, about a sixth seen once. The specimen was blood. These receptors came from a woman aged 40 to 50 with Graves' ophthalmopathy.

This clonotype was seen many times. The chain links TRBV28 to TRBJ1-1; TRBD1 agrees at 7 bases. The germline V gene has CDR1 MDHEN and CDR2 SYDVKM. This CDR3 comprises 14 residues. The ends lost 3 bases at V and 12 bases at J; junction bases unmatched: 13. The CDR3 DNA reads as TGTGCCAGCAGTTTGGGGGGGTGGACAGGCTCCCCTTTCTTT. This gives the protein CASSLGGWTGSPFF.

This clonotype was recorded at least ten times. This sequence joins TRBV12-3 or TRBV12-4 and TRBJ2-7, with D possibly called TRBD1 or TRBD2 (5 bases each). CDR3 size: 15 residues. The V end lost 2 bases, the J end lost 5 bases, and 16 bases lay between the germline ends. CDR3 nucleotide sequence: TGTGCCAGCAGTTTACCGGGACGGGGAGTCCACGAGCAGTACTTC. Translating gives CASSLPGRGVHEQYF.

This clonotype was observed at least ten times. This chain connects TRBV6-2 or TRBV6-3 to TRBJ1-6, with a tentative D call TRBD1 (6 bases). Germline-derived CDR1 and CDR2 are MNHEY and SVGEGT. The CDR3 sequence is 18 residues long. V lost 0 bases, J lost 7 bases, and 19 bases lay in between. CDR3 loop: CASSYSGRGHERNSPLHF. The CDR3 DNA sequence: TGTGCCAGCAGTTACTCTGGCAGGGGACACGAGAGGAATTCACCCCTCCACTTT.

This clonotype appeared many times. V gene TRBV29-1 combines with J gene TRBJ2-5, with TRBD1 matching 8 bases. CDR3 size: 13 residues. V lost 6 bases, J lost 5 bases, and 8 bases stayed unmatched. CDR1 and CDR2 from the germline V gene are SQVTM and ANQGSEA. In DNA form, the CDR3 reads TGCAGCGTGAGGACAGGGTCAGGGGAGACCCAGTACTTC. Protein sequence: CSVRTGSGETQYF.

This clonotype was recorded many times. The rearrangement joins TRBV27 to TRBJ2-4, with 7 bases fitting TRBD2. Germline CDR1 reads MNHEY; CDR2 reads SMNVEV (reference sequence). The CDR3 totals 14 residues. The J segment lost 0 bases and the V segment lost 5 bases, leaving 1 base of the junction unmatched. The CDR3 here is CASSGGGAKNIQYF. The CDR3 nucleotides are TGTGCCAGCAGTGGGGGGGGAGCCAAAAACATTCAGTACTTC.

This clonotype was seen ten or more times. The rearrangement links TRBV7-2 to TRBJ1-5; D gene unclear. CDR1 and CDR2 from the germline V gene are SGHTA and FQGNSA. Trimming removed 2 bases at V and 1 base at J, with 9 bases between. The length of the CDR3 is 15 residues. CDR3 nucleotides: TGTGCCAGCAGCTTACTTGGGCGAAGCAATCAGCCCCAGCATTTT. Its translation: CASSLLGRSNQPQHF.

This clonotype was observed many times. The CDR3 is CASSVRQGSTGELFF. The CDR3 DNA sequence: TGTGCCAGCAGTGTTCGACAGGGGTCCACCGGGGAGCTGTTTTTT. V and J are TRBV6-1 and TRBJ2-2; 8 bases align to TRBD1. Germline trimming cut 4 bases from V and 4 bases from J; bases unmatched to any gene: 5. Germline CDR1 and CDR2: MNHNS and SASEGT. The CDR3 spans 15 residues.

This clonotype was seen repeatedly, ten times or more. The chain couples TRBV6-2 or TRBV6-3 to TRBJ1-1; D is undetermined. The V and J ends lost 5 bases and 4 bases respectively, with 8 bases between them. Germline loops: CDR1 MNHEY, CDR2 SVGEGT. The CDR3 is made up of 12 amino acids. The CDR3 region has the DNA TGTGCCAGCAGTCCCATCAGCACTGAAGCTTTCTTT. It yields the protein CASSPISTEAFF.

CDR3 sequence (DNA): TGTGCCAGCAGGAGAGGACTAGGGGGCGAGACCCAGTACTTC. Its protein product is CASRRGLGGETQYF. The chain links TRBV6-1 to TRBJ2-5; D is perhaps TRBD1 or TRBD2 (7 bases each). V gave up 6 bases and J gave up 5 bases, with 16 bases separating them. Germline V lookup: CDR1 MNHNS, CDR2 SASEGT. This CDR3 has 14 residues.

This clonotype was recorded at least ten times. This rearrangement joins TRBV15 to TRBJ1-3; TRBD1 might be the D (6 bases). The CDR3 sequence is 17 residues long. Germline V gene sequence: CDR1 LNHNV, CDR2 YYDKDF (reference sequence). V was shortened by 1 base and J by 0 bases, with 13 bases between the two germline ends. CDR3 amino acids: CATSRGGQGISGNTIYF. The CDR3 DNA reads as TGTGCCACCAGCAGAGGGGGGCAGGGGATCTCTGGAAACACCATATATTTT.

This clonotype was counted at least ten times. The chain uses TRBV7-9 and TRBJ2-5, with D uncertain. Germline-derived CDR1 and CDR2 are SEHNR and FQNEAQ (reference sequence). V was cut by 7 bases and J by 4 bases, with 7 bases left in between. CDR3 length equals 11 residues. The CDR3 reads CASNQRETQYF. CDR3 DNA sequence: TGTGCCAGCAACCAGAGAGAGACCCAGTACTTC.

This clonotype was observed many times. The gene calls are TRBV6-1 and TRBJ1-5; D gene unclear. V shed 3 bases and J shed 4 bases, with 7 bases lying between them. Germline CDR1 reads MNHNS; CDR2 reads SASEGT. CDR3 length: 13 amino acids. CDR3 loop: CASSDNLNQPQHF. DNA for the CDR3: TGTGCCAGCAGTGACAACCTAAATCAGCCCCAGCATTTT.

At least ten counts were recorded for this clonotype. The chain couples TRBV12-3 or TRBV12-4 to TRBJ1-2, with TRBD1 matching 7 bases. V was clipped by 3 bases and J by 6 bases; unmatched bases: 13. The CDR3 covers 16 residues. The DNA of the CDR3 is TGTGCCAGCAGTTTCGATCTAGCGGGACAGAAACATGGCTACACCTTC. Its translation: CASSFDLAGQKHGYTF.

This clonotype was detected many times. V usage is TRBV11-2 and J usage is TRBJ1-2; 7 bases align to TRBD1. V lost 5 bases and J lost 9; bases outside the gene matches: 15. The CDR3 has 15 residues. CDR1 and CDR2 from the germline V gene are SGHAT and FQNNGV. CDR3 DNA: TGTGCCAGCAGCGCGCTACCAAAGGGGGCTGGTAGCTACACCTTC. Amino acid sequence: CASSALPKGAGSYTF.